These T cell receptor beta chains were read from a single sample in a study of T cells in Graves' hyperthyroidism and ophthalmopathy. One entry per CDR3 protein, called by TCRdb with MiXCR from the multiplex PCR reads. The profile shows hundreds of thousands of distinct CDR3 sequences, about 15% of them singletons. The sequencing input was blood. The source of these receptors is a young woman with Graves' hyperthyroidism. Both conserved end residues are part of each CDR3. The D gene is left open where the match is weak. Part of the rows lack a size; the others show once, few, many or a class for expanded clones.

clone_size: few
d_call: TRBD2
v_call: TRBV6-6
j_call: TRBJ2-3
cdr3_aa: CASSYAGGSTDTQYF
cdr3_nt: TGTGCCAGCAGTTACGCGGGAGGAAGCACAGATACGCAGTATTTT

clone_size: many
d_call: TRBD2
v_call: TRBV7-3
j_call: TRBJ2-1
cdr3_aa: CASSLNGLAGEQFF
cdr3_nt: TGTGCCAGCAGCTTGAATGGACTAGCGGGTGAGCAGTTCTTC

clone_size: few
d_call: -
v_call: TRBV6-5
j_call: TRBJ1-1
cdr3_aa: CASSSSLGAFF
cdr3_nt: TGTGCCAGCAGTTCGTCCCTGGGAGCTTTCTTT

clone_size: -
d_call: -
v_call: TRBV20-1
j_call: TRBJ2-5
cdr3_aa: CSARKWGSGQETQYF
cdr3_nt: TGCAGTGCTAGAAAGTGGGGATCGGGGCAAGAGACCCAGTACTTC

clone_size: many
d_call: -
v_call: TRBV20-1
j_call: TRBJ2-1
cdr3_aa: CSAGPFVRTSYNEQFF
cdr3_nt: TGCAGTGCTGGTCCGTTCGTACGGACCTCCTACAATGAGCAGTTCTTC

clone_size: few
d_call: TRBD2
v_call: TRBV10-2
j_call: TRBJ2-1
cdr3_aa: CASSEWTSGRGEQFF
cdr3_nt: TGCGCCAGCAGTGAGTGGACTAGCGGGAGGGGTGAGCAGTTCTTC

clone_size: many
d_call: TRBD2
v_call: TRBV11-2
j_call: TRBJ2-7
cdr3_aa: CASSLGGSDPLYEQYF
cdr3_nt: TGTGCCAGCAGCTTGGGGGGGAGCGACCCGTTATACGAGCAGTACTTC

clone_size: -
d_call: -
v_call: TRBV19
j_call: TRBJ2-5
cdr3_aa: CASAVGEGYRTQYF
cdr3_nt: TGTGCCAGCGCCGTGGGAGAGGGGTATCGGACCCAGTACTTC

clone_size: few
d_call: TRBD2
v_call: TRBV20-1
j_call: TRBJ2-1
cdr3_aa: CSARRLAGPLNEQFF
cdr3_nt: TGCAGTGCTCGGCGGCTAGCGGGACCTCTCAATGAGCAGTTCTTC

clone_size: -
d_call: -
v_call: TRBV9
j_call: TRBJ1-4
cdr3_aa: CASSVDLLEAPGHEKLFF
cdr3_nt: TGTGCCAGCAGCGTAGATCTTTTGGAGGCCCCGGGGCATGAAAAACTGTTTTTT

clone_size: -
d_call: -
v_call: TRBV2
j_call: TRBJ1-1
cdr3_aa: CASSETGGNMNTEAFF
cdr3_nt: TGTGCCAGCAGTGAAACTGGAGGAAATATGAACACTGAAGCTTTCTTT

clone_size: many
d_call: -
v_call: TRBV12-3/TRBV12-4
j_call: TRBJ1-5
cdr3_aa: CASSLKQGPFQPQHF
cdr3_nt: TGTGCCAGCAGTTTAAAACAGGGTCCTTTTCAGCCCCAGCATTTT

clone_size: -
d_call: TRBD1
v_call: TRBV28
j_call: TRBJ2-4
cdr3_aa: CASSTRTGGWRNIQYF
cdr3_nt: TGTGCCAGCAGTACACGCACAGGGGGCTGGAGAAACATTCAGTACTTC